Reported below is one T cell receptor (beta chain). This entry belongs to a study of blood T cell repertoires in COVID-19. The wider study: From T cells, B-cell-depleted T cells, or PBMCs came the material, which was cDNA or gDNA.

CDR1 is SGHTS, CDR2 YDEGEE, per germline. Trimming stripped 0 bases from V and 0 bases from J, with 11 bases between. This CDR3 is 16 amino acids long. Original methodology: Researchers report that nucleated cell counts were estimated from reference gene primer amplification. Measured with immunoSEQ multiplex PCR; TCRdb has only the in-frame clones, and not every one. V and J calls and clone size are those listed in that table; D and trimming were worked out from the DNA. Counted here are 150,000 to 200,000 clones, about 89% occurring once; the ten biggest clones make up around 7%. Sequenced sample: peripheral blood. The gene calls are TRBV5-8 and TRBJ2-3, with D uncertain. The receptor's source is a man in his forties or fifties with acute or convalescent COVID-19. The CDR3 bases are TGTGCCAGCAGCTTGGCGATCGGTGCTAGCACAGATACGCAGTATTTT. Translation gives CASSLAIGASTDTQYF.